A single sample gave rise to the 20 T cell receptor beta chains below, sequenced in a study of cytomegalovirus exposure and HLA in healthy donors. Measured with immunoSEQ multiplex PCR; TCRdb has only the in-frame clones, and not every one. The data contain some 79,000 clones, 94% of them singletons. The sequencing input was PBMCs. These receptor sequences come from a woman aged 18 to 35 in good health and CMV-seropositive.

This chain links TRBV7-2 with TRBJ2-3; D perhaps matches TRBD2 (5 bases). There are 14 residues in the CDR3. CDR1 and CDR2 from the germline V gene are SGHTA and FQGNSA. The ends were cut back, 1 base at V and 0 bases at J, with 5 bases in the middle. The CDR3: CASSLGTSTDTQYF. Written as DNA, the CDR3 is TGTGCCAGCAGCTTAGGGACTAGCACAGATACGCAGTATTTT.

The chain carries TRBV28 and TRBJ2-3, with no clear D. Trimming cost V 5 bases and J 7 bases, with 7 bases left between them. Germline loops: CDR1 MDHEN, CDR2 SYDVKM. The CDR3 totals 11 residues. The DNA for the CDR3 is TGTGCCAGCAGTCAGAGGAATACGCAGTATTTT. As protein: CASSQRNTQYF.

This chain uses TRBV5-1 with TRBJ2-1, with TRBD2 matching over 13 bases. The V and J ends lost 4 bases and 8 bases, in that order; junction bases with no gene match: 12. CDR1 is SGHRS and CDR2 is YFSETQ in the germline V gene. The CDR3 has 17 amino acids. CDR3 in amino acids: CASSRRLAGGHEDEQFF. CDR3 coding DNA: TGCGCCAGCAGCCGTCGACTAGCGGGAGGCCACGAGGATGAGCAGTTCTTC.

The chain has TRBV7-9 and TRBJ2-1, with TRBD2 identical over 9 bases. This CDR3 comprises 17 residues. J gave up 7 bases and V 2 bases, and 12 bases lay outside the gene matches. CDR1 SEHNR and CDR2 FQNEAQ come from the germline V gene (reference sequence). CDR3 region: CASSLTPIDSGRNEQFF. The DNA of the CDR3 is TGTGCCAGCAGCTTAACGCCCATCGATAGCGGGAGAAATGAGCAGTTCTTC.

The chain couples TRBV6-5 to TRBJ1-2, with TRBD1 matching 7 bases. Germline CDR1 is MNHEY and CDR2 is SVGAGI. V dropped 5 bases and J dropped 6; count of bases not matched to a gene: 9. This CDR3 is built from 14 residues. Here the CDR3 DNA reads TGTGCCAGCAGTAACCGACAGGGCCGAAATGGCTACACCTTC. As protein: CASSNRQGRNGYTF.

The rearrangement joins TRBV19 to TRBJ1-1, with D possibly matching TRBD1 (5 bases). Trimming cost V 7 bases and J 0 bases, with 18 bases left between them. CDR3 size: 16 residues. CDR1 and CDR2 from the germline V gene are LNHDA and SQIVND (reference sequence). Here the CDR3 DNA reads TGTGCCAGTATTGGGGGGGGTGAGAAACTGAACACTGAAGCTTTCTTT. Residues: CASIGGGEKLNTEAFF.

The V call is TRBV19, the J call TRBJ1-2; D perhaps matches TRBD1 (5 bases). Looked up from germline, CDR1 is LNHDA and CDR2 is SQIVND (reference sequence). The CDR3 has 13 amino acids. The ends were cut back, 7 bases at V and 4 bases at J, with 13 bases in the middle. The CDR3 reads CASTQQGVYGYTF. CDR3 DNA: TGTGCCAGTACCCAGCAGGGTGTCTATGGCTACACCTTC.

The J gene is TRBJ2-3, the V gene TRBV4-2; D not resolved. The CDR3 has 14 amino acids. Trimming took off 2 bases at V and 6 bases at J, with 12 bases between the two ends. From germline, CDR1 is LGHNA and CDR2 YNFKEQ. The CDR3 bases are TGTGCCAGCAGCCAATCTAGAGTCTCCGATACGCAGTATTTT. It translates to CASSQSRVSDTQYF.

The chain links TRBV28 to TRBJ1-1, with D possibly being TRBD1 (5 bases). Germline V gene sequence: CDR1 MDHEN, CDR2 SYDVKM. The CDR3 has 13 amino acids. The V gene lost 3 bases and the J gene lost 11 bases, with 16 bases spanning the gap. This chain's CDR3 is CASSLGGDRSAFF. CDR3 DNA sequence: TGTGCCAGCAGTTTGGGAGGGGATCGTTCGGCTTTCTTT.

This clone appeared once. The V call is TRBV7-9, the J call TRBJ1-6; no clear D gene. V gave up 1 base and J gave up 7 bases, with 11 bases separating them. The CDR3 has 15 residues. Per the germline V gene, CDR1 is SEHNR and CDR2 is FQNEAQ (reference sequence). The CDR3 loop reads CASSLGEGGNSPLHF. CDR3 in DNA: TGTGCCAGCAGCTTAGGCGAGGGCGGAAATTCACCCCTCCACTTT.

This clone was seen just once. The rearrangement uses TRBV4-1 and TRBJ2-1; TRBD2 matches at 9 bases. Trimming removed 6 bases from V and 5 bases from J; junction bases left unmatched: 8. Looked up from germline, CDR1 is MGHRA and CDR2 is YSYEKL. The CDR3 extends over 15 amino acids. The CDR3 reads CASRSPASGDNEQFF. DNA for the CDR3: TGCGCCAGCAGGTCCCCGGCTAGCGGGGACAATGAGCAGTTCTTC.

The chain has TRBV4-3 and TRBJ2-7; 9 bases are a match to TRBD2. Looked up from germline, CDR1 is LGHNA and CDR2 is YSLEER. Trimming at V came to 1 base and at J to 3 bases, leaving 10 bases not matched to a gene. This CDR3 comprises 17 residues. The CDR3, as DNA: TGCGCCAGCAGCCAAGTCCATTCTAGCGGGACGCACTACGAGCAGTACTTC. Its translation: CASSQVHSSGTHYEQYF.

This chain joins TRBV21-1 and TRBJ2-1; TRBD2, the D gene given by the table, was not confirmed from the DNA. TRBV21-1 is a pseudogene locus. The CDR3 totals 12 residues. This CDR3 reads CALRGGFNEQFF. CDR3 DNA sequence: TGTGCCCTTAGGGGGGGATTTAACGAGCAGTTCTTC.

This chain uses TRBV5-1 with TRBJ2-3; TRBD2 aligns across 12 bases. Looked up from germline, CDR1 is SGHRS and CDR2 is YFSETQ. CDR3 length equals 16 residues. V was clipped by 5 bases and J by 6 bases; unmatched bases: 10. CDR3 nucleotides: TGCGCCAGCAGACTGACTAGCGGGGGCTCTGGGGATACGCAGTATTTT. It specifies CASRLTSGGSGDTQYF. Full variable domain (rest looked up from reference TRBV5-1 and TRBJ2-3): KAGVTQTPRYLIKTRGQQVTLSCSPISGHRSVSWYQQTPGQGLQFLFEYFSETQRNKGNFPGRFSGRQFSNSRSEMNVSTLELGDSALYLCASRLTSGGSGDTQYFGPGTRLTVL.

This rearrangement joins TRBV6-5 to TRBJ1-5; D not resolved. Between the trimmed V and J ends, which lost 0 bases and 3 bases, there was a span of 9 bases. The CDR3 loop spans 15 amino acids. Germline assignment: CDR1 MNHEY and CDR2 SVGAGI. CDR3 residues: CASSYSGSINQPQHF. Written as DNA, the CDR3 is TGTGCCAGCAGTTACTCGGGCTCGATCAATCAGCCCCAGCATTTT.

This chain joins TRBV27 and TRBJ1-3; 7 bases are a match to TRBD1. With 5 bases clipped from V and 7 bases from J, the junction kept 5 bases outside the gene matches. The CDR3 sequence is 13 residues long. Per the germline V gene, CDR1 is MNHEY and CDR2 is SMNVEV (reference sequence). The CDR3 DNA reads TGTGCCAGCAGTAGACAGGGCGGCAACACCATATATTTT. Protein: CASSRQGGNTIYF.

The genes are TRBV11-2 and TRBJ1-5, with TRBD1 identical over 7 bases. J gave up 4 bases and V 5 bases, and 5 bases lay outside the gene matches. The V gene's germline CDR1 is SGHAT and CDR2 FQNNGV. CDR3 length: 14 residues. Here the CDR3 DNA reads TGTGCCAGCAGCACATCGACAGGGAATCAGCCCCAGCATTTT. It codes for CASSTSTGNQPQHF. Full variable domain (rest looked up from reference TRBV11-2 and TRBJ1-5): EAGVAQSPRYKIIEKRQSVAFWCNPISGHATLYWYQQILGQGPKLLIQFQNNGVVDDSQLPKDRFSAERLKGVDSTLKIQPAKLEDSAVYLCASSTSTGNQPQHFGDGTRLSIL.

V is TRBV7-2 and J is TRBJ2-5; D gene uncertain. This CDR3 has 12 amino acids. V was pared by 4 bases and J by 5 bases, with 8 bases between. The V gene's germline CDR1 is SGHTA and CDR2 FQGNSA. CDR3 DNA: TGTGCCAGCAGCTCTACCGTGGAGACCCAGTACTTC. Protein sequence: CASSSTVETQYF.

CDR3 loop: CASSLVGRPEAFF. The CDR3 bases are TGTGCCAGCAGCTTGGTTGGGCGCCCTGAAGCTTTCTTT. V and J are TRBV5-6 and TRBJ1-1; D is unresolved. CDR1 is SGHDT, CDR2 YYEEEE, per germline. The CDR3 consists of 13 residues. The V gene lost 0 bases and the J gene lost 6 bases, with 9 bases spanning the gap.

The V call is TRBV19, the J call TRBJ1-2; TRBD1 might be the D (5 bases). This CDR3 has 15 amino acids. The V end lost 6 bases, the J end lost 0 bases, and 14 bases lay between the germline ends. Germline CDR1 reads LNHDA; CDR2 reads SQIVND (reference sequence). CDR3 residues: CASRTNRLTNYGYTF. The CDR3 nucleotides read TGTGCCAGTAGAACAAACAGGCTAACTAACTATGGCTACACCTTC.